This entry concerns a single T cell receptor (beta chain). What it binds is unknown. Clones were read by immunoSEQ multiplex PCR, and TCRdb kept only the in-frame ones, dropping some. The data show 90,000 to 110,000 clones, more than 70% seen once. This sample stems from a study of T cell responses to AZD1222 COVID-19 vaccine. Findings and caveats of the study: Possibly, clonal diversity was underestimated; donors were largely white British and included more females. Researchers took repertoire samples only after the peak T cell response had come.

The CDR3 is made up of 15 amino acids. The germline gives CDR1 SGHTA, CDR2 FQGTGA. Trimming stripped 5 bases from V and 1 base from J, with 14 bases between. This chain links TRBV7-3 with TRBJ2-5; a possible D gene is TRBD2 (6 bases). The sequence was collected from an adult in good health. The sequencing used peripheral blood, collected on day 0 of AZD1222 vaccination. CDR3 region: CASSLSSGSQETQYF. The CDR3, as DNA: TGTGCCAGCAGCCTTAGTAGCGGCTCCCAAGAGACCCAGTACTTC.